The 29 T cell receptor beta chains below come from one sample, sequenced in a study of blood T cell repertoires in COVID-19. Here immunoSEQ multiplex PCR was the method, and the copy in TCRdb shows in-frame clones only, minus some. The sample has some 220,000 clones; 85% are singletons. Sequencing was done on a sample of peripheral blood. Receptors originate from a woman aged 55-75 years with active or convalescent COVID-19.

V is TRBV18 and J is TRBJ2-2, with D possibly being TRBD1 (5 bases). Trimming cost V 6 bases and J 6 bases, with 11 bases left between them. CDR3 length equals 13 residues. Germline CDR1 KGHSH, CDR2 LQKENI. This chain's CDR3 is CASSVQGPGELFF. Here the CDR3 DNA reads TGTGCCAGCTCGGTTCAGGGTCCCGGGGAGCTGTTTTTT.

This chain uses TRBV9 with TRBJ2-7; D uncertain. The CDR3 totals 14 residues. CDR1 is SGDLS, CDR2 YYNGEE, per germline. Trimming removed 0 bases from V and 2 bases from J, with 9 bases in between. CDR3 DNA sequence: TGTGCCAGCAGCGTAGACAGTGCGACCTACGAGCAGTACTTC. Its translation: CASSVDSATYEQYF.

The rearrangement joins TRBV28 to TRBJ1-6; D is possibly TRBD1 (5 bases). Germline-derived CDR1 and CDR2 are MDHEN and SYDVKM. CDR3 length: 13 amino acids. The germline V and J ends were trimmed by 2 bases and 10 bases, with 9 bases remaining between them. CDR3: CASSLPRASPLHF. CDR3 sequence (DNA): TGTGCCAGCAGTTTACCCAGGGCCTCACCCCTCCACTTT.

The rearrangement uses TRBV7-2 and TRBJ2-3; D is uncertain. The V and J ends lost 5 bases and 0 bases respectively, with 12 bases between them. Germline CDR1 and CDR2: SGHTA and FQGNSA. The CDR3 has 15 residues. The CDR3 DNA reads TGTGCCAGCAGCACCAGCGTTACTAGCACAGATACGCAGTATTTT. It encodes CASSTSVTSTDTQYF.

The chain uses TRBV6-2 or TRBV6-3 and TRBJ1-6; D remains unclear. Per germline, CDR1 MNHEY and CDR2 SVGEGT. V dropped 4 bases and J dropped 2 bases, with 6 bases sitting between them. The CDR3 loop spans 14 amino acids. CDR3 bases: TGTGCCAGCAGTTTGCAGACCTATAATTCACCCCTCCACTTT. Translated: CASSLQTYNSPLHF.

The V call is TRBV11-2, the J call TRBJ1-4, with 8 nucleotides matching TRBD1. Germline-derived CDR1 and CDR2 are SGHAT and FQNNGV. The ends lost 8 bases at V and 3 bases at J; junction bases unmatched: 8. The CDR3 has 15 residues. The DNA for the CDR3 is TGTGCCAGCGCACCACAGGGGGTAGCTAATGAAAAACTGTTTTTT. This sequence encodes CASAPQGVANEKLFF.

This clone was picked up one time. CDR3 region: CASSQVFGSGYEQYF. The CDR3 DNA reads TGTGCCAGCAGCCAAGTCTTCGGGAGTGGGTACGAGCAGTACTTC. The chain uses TRBV14 and TRBJ2-7, with TRBD2 as a possible D gene (6 bases). Germline V gives CDR1 SGHDN, CDR2 FVKESK. The germline V and J ends were trimmed by 1 base and 4 bases, with 14 bases remaining between them. The CDR3 consists of 15 residues.

CDR3 amino acids: CSVASLKRETQYF. The CDR3 bases are TGCAGCGTCGCTAGCCTAAAGCGGGAGACCCAGTACTTC. V is TRBV29-1 and J is TRBJ2-5; a weak D match, TRBD2 (5 bases). V gave up 6 bases and J gave up 5 bases, with 16 bases separating them. Germline loops: CDR1 SQVTM, CDR2 ANQGSEA. The CDR3 totals 13 residues.

The rearrangement uses TRBV5-1 and TRBJ1-2; 7 bases match TRBD1. This CDR3 is 16 amino acids long. The J segment lost 4 bases and the V segment lost 4 bases, leaving 13 bases of the junction unmatched. CDR1 and CDR2 from the germline V gene are SGHRS and YFSETQ. The CDR3 protein is CASSPRPTGPLYGYTF. CDR3 DNA: TGCGCCAGCAGCCCACGACCGACAGGGCCGCTCTATGGCTACACCTTC.

The chain combines TRBV19 with TRBJ1-5, with 9 bases lining up with TRBD1. Germline CDR1 and CDR2: LNHDA and SQIVND (reference sequence). This CDR3 is 14 amino acids long. Trimming at V came to 8 bases and at J to 5 bases, leaving 7 bases not matched to a gene. CDR3 nucleotide sequence: TGTGCCAGTGAGGCGGGGACAGGGTATCAGCCCCAGCATTTT. This codes for CASEAGTGYQPQHF.

This clone has just a few counts. The DNA for the CDR3 is TGTGCCACCCAGACAGGGGGCTTACCCGAGCAGTTCTTC. Amino acid sequence: CATQTGGLPEQFF. The genes are TRBV12-3 or TRBV12-4 and TRBJ2-1; TRBD1 agrees at 10 bases. The ends lost 10 bases at V and 10 bases at J; junction bases unmatched: 10. This CDR3 has 13 residues.

The chain has TRBV7-2 and TRBJ2-5; TRBD2 matches 9 bases. Looked up from germline, CDR1 is SGHTA and CDR2 is FQGNSA. CDR3 length equals 16 residues. V gave up 3 bases and J gave up 6 bases; unmatched junction bases: 11. In DNA form, the CDR3 reads TGTGCCAGCAGCTTCCGCCAAGGTGCGGGGGGGCAGACCCAGTACTTC. It translates to CASSFRQGAGGQTQYF.

The chain joins TRBV12-3 or TRBV12-4 to TRBJ1-1; D not resolved. The CDR3 is 12 residues long. Trimming removed 6 bases at V and 3 bases at J, with 8 bases between. The CDR3 DNA is TGTGCCAGCAGCCAACGGGACACTGAAGCTTTCTTT. It is translated as CASSQRDTEAFF.

This chain connects TRBV6-5 to TRBJ1-3, with 8 bases lining up with TRBD1. This CDR3 has 15 residues. V lost 5 bases to trimming and J lost 4 bases; unmatched junction nucleotides: 7. The V gene's germline CDR1 is MNHEY and CDR2 SVGAGI. The CDR3 protein is CASSTGGQAGNTIYF. CDR3 nucleotide sequence: TGTGCCAGCAGTACAGGGGGTCAGGCCGGAAACACCATATATTTT.

The chain employs TRBV10-2 and TRBJ2-7; TRBD1 matches 9 bases. This CDR3 contains 15 residues. V gave up 6 bases and J gave up 2 bases; unmatched junction bases: 8. Germline lookup yields CDR1 WSHSY and CDR2 SAAADI. The CDR3 loop is CASREPGQGPYEQYF. The CDR3 nucleotides are TGCGCCAGCAGAGAGCCGGGACAGGGCCCCTACGAGCAGTACTTC.

The chain links TRBV10-3 to TRBJ2-5, with D perhaps matching TRBD1 (6 bases). This CDR3 is 15 amino acids long. V lost 2 bases and J lost 2, with 12 bases in between. The germline gives CDR1 ENHRY, CDR2 SYGVKD. This chain's CDR3 is CAISEVTGRQETQYF. The CDR3 nucleotides are TGTGCCATCAGTGAGGTGACAGGACGACAAGAGACCCAGTACTTC.

V gene TRBV12-3 or TRBV12-4 combines with J gene TRBJ2-1, with D tentatively TRBD2 (5 bases). CDR3 size: 12 residues. V was clipped by 3 bases and J by 9 bases, with 9 bases between them. In nucleotides, the CDR3 is TGTGCCAGCAGTTTGGCGGGCGGTGAGCAGTTCTTC. This encodes CASSLAGGEQFF.

For the CDR3, the DNA is TGTGCCACCCTAAGGGCAGGGCTTAACTATGGCTACACCTTC. It specifies CATLRAGLNYGYTF. The V gene is TRBV6-5, the J gene TRBJ1-2; D might be TRBD1 (5 bases). This CDR3 is 14 amino acids long. Germline CDR1 is MNHEY and CDR2 is SVGAGI. V lost 10 bases and J lost 1, with 16 bases in between.

The V gene is TRBV2, the J gene TRBJ2-3; 7 bases map to TRBD2. CDR1 is SNHLY, CDR2 FYNNEI, per germline. V lost 7 bases and J lost 2; bases outside the gene matches: 9. The CDR3 has 15 amino acids. The CDR3 DNA sequence: TGTGCCAGCAAGAGGCTAGCGGACCACACAGATACGCAGTATTTT. It is translated as CASKRLADHTDTQYF.

This clone was found once. The rearrangement links TRBV7-2 to TRBJ2-1, with TRBD2 matching 8 bases. The V segment lost 5 bases and the J segment 6 bases; nucleotides outside the gene matches: 9. Per germline, CDR1 SGHTA and CDR2 FQGNSA. The CDR3 has 15 amino acids. The DNA of the CDR3 is TGTGCCAGCAGCCGGGAGGGGTACTGGTCCAATGAGCAGTTCTTC. It encodes CASSREGYWSNEQFF.

The chain is built from TRBV4-2 and TRBJ2-1, with TRBD2 matching over 8 bases. This CDR3 spans 16 amino acids. V gave up 4 bases and J gave up 6 bases; unmatched junction bases: 11. Germline V gene lookup returns CDR1 LGHNA and CDR2 YNFKEQ. This chain's CDR3 is CASSPVLRGGGNEQFF. CDR3 nucleotides: TGTGCCAGCAGCCCGGTTCTTCGGGGGGGCGGCAATGAGCAGTTCTTC.

V is TRBV28 and J is TRBJ2-7, with D perhaps matching TRBD1 (5 bases). Germline values: CDR1 MDHEN, CDR2 SYDVKM. V was pared by 4 bases and J by 2 bases, with 9 bases between. The CDR3 runs to 13 residues. The chain's CDR3 is CASSSAGTYEQYV. Here the CDR3 DNA reads TGTGCCAGCAGTTCGGCAGGGACCTACGAGCAGTACGTC.

The genes are TRBV7-9 and TRBJ2-7; a weak D match, TRBD1 (6 bases). Trimming left V 5 bases short and J 2 bases short, with 16 bases between. Germline assignment: CDR1 SEHNR and CDR2 FQNEAQ (reference sequence). CDR3 length equals 15 residues. CDR3 bases: TGTGCCAGCAGCCCCCGGGACACCTATCCCTACGAGCAGTACGTC. It encodes CASSPRDTYPYEQYV.

DNA for the CDR3: TGTGCCACCAGCGGCGTAGCCTCCTACAATGAGCAGTTCTTC. This codes for CATSGVASYNEQFF. The chain uses TRBV15 and TRBJ2-1; D is unresolved. This CDR3 contains 14 residues. Germline CDR1 reads LNHNV; CDR2 reads YYDKDF (reference sequence). With 5 bases removed from V and 0 bases from J, the gap between germline ends came to 8 bases.

J is TRBJ1-2 and V is TRBV6-1; D unresolved. This CDR3 region has 15 residues. Germline values: CDR1 MNHNS, CDR2 SASEGT. The V end lost 2 bases, the J end lost 0 bases, and 10 bases lay between the germline ends. The CDR3 region is CASSELLETNYGYTF. As DNA, the CDR3 is TGTGCCAGCAGTGAATTACTGGAGACTAACTATGGCTACACCTTC.

V and J are TRBV7-9 and TRBJ2-1, with 7 bases aligning to TRBD2. The germline gives CDR1 SEHNR, CDR2 FQNEAQ (reference sequence). This CDR3 has 14 amino acids. Losses at the gene ends were 2 bases for V and 9 bases for J; bases not matched to a gene: 7. The CDR3 spells CASSLKFGGSEQFF. CDR3 bases: TGTGCCAGCAGCTTAAAGTTCGGCGGGAGTGAGCAGTTCTTC. Complete variable domain (other parts from reference TRBV7-9 and TRBJ2-1): DTGVSQNPRHKITKRGQNVTFRCDPISEHNRLYWYRQTLGQGPEFLTYFQNEAQLEKSRLLSDRFSAERPKGSFSTLEIQRTEQGDSAMYLCASSLKFGGSEQFFGPGTRLTVL.

V and J are TRBV19 and TRBJ1-2; no reliable D call. Trimming removed 2 bases at V and 4 bases at J, with 11 bases between. Germline lookup yields CDR1 LNHDA and CDR2 SQIVND (reference sequence). CDR3 length: 14 amino acids. CDR3 in amino acids: CASSIPGAGYGYTF. DNA for the CDR3: TGTGCCAGTAGTATACCAGGCGCGGGCTATGGCTACACCTTC.

The chain employs TRBV21-1 and TRBJ2-2; the table's D call TRBD2 went unverified against the DNA. TRBV21-1 is a pseudogene. This CDR3 region has 15 residues. The CDR3 DNA follows: TGTGCCAGCAGCAAAGGGCGGGAGGGCACCGGGGAGCTGTTTTTT. Protein: CASSKGREGTGELFF.

This clone has a single count. The chain employs TRBV6-5 and TRBJ2-5; 11 nucleotides align to TRBD2. V shed 0 bases and J 4 bases; nucleotides not matched to a gene: 4. This CDR3 contains 16 residues. The germline V gene has CDR1 MNHEY and CDR2 SVGAGI. The CDR3 reads CASSYSGTSGGETQYF. The DNA for the CDR3 is TGTGCCAGCAGTTACTCGGGGACTAGCGGCGGAGAGACCCAGTACTTC.